The next 5 T cell receptor beta chains were all read from a single sample in a study of T cell changes during pregnancy in multiple sclerosis. Assay: immunoSEQ multiplex PCR; the TCRdb copy retains only in-frame clones and omits some. The table shows about 39,000 clones, with around nine tenths occurring only once. This sample comprised CD4+ T cells from peripheral blood mononuclear cells, obtained in the first trimester of pregnancy. These receptors all come from a female donor in good health, enrolled as a control in a pregnancy study.

The chain joins TRBV6-1 to TRBJ1-2; maybe TRBD1 (6 bases). Per germline, CDR1 MNHNS and CDR2 SASEGT. The ends were cut back, 7 bases at V and 5 bases at J, with 17 bases in the middle. The CDR3 loop spans 14 amino acids. CDR3 amino acids: CASTINRVSYGYTF. The CDR3 DNA reads TGTGCCAGCACCATCAACAGGGTTTCTTATGGCTACACCTTC.

The V and J genes are TRBV5-4 and TRBJ2-3; D possibly corresponds to TRBD2 (7 bases). Deletions cut 5 bases from V and 5 bases from J, with 18 bases between. Per germline, CDR1 SGHNT and CDR2 YYREEE (reference sequence). The CDR3 totals 15 residues. The DNA of the CDR3 is TGTGCCAGCAGGCCGGACCGGGGGGCTATAGATACGCAGTATTTT. Amino acids: CASRPDRGAIDTQYF.

The chain has TRBV6-6 and TRBJ1-5; TRBD1 matches 7 bases. V was pared by 6 bases and J by 6 bases, with 8 bases of the junction left unmatched. Germline loops: CDR1 MNHNY, CDR2 SVGAGI (reference sequence). The CDR3 is made up of 14 amino acids. CDR3 sequence reads: CASSHVRGSQPQHF. Here the CDR3 DNA reads TGTGCCAGCAGCCACGTCAGGGGGAGTCAGCCCCAGCATTTT.

The chain joins TRBV10-3 to TRBJ2-5; 9 nucleotides match TRBD1. V trimming: 5 bases; J trimming: 5 bases; junction bases outside the gene matches: 9. Germline CDR1 is ENHRY and CDR2 is SYGVKD. The CDR3 length is 15 residues. This CDR3 reads CAISSTGQGRETQYF. The CDR3 coding sequence is TGTGCCATCAGTAGTACGGGACAGGGTCGGGAGACCCAGTACTTC.

The CDR3 is CASSLAGLAGVETQYF. In nucleotides, the CDR3 is TGCGCCAGCAGCTTGGCGGGGCTAGCGGGGGTTGAGACCCAGTACTTC. The genes are TRBV5-1 and TRBJ2-5; 10 nucleotides agree with TRBD2. With 0 bases clipped from V and 5 bases from J, the junction kept 7 bases outside the gene matches. This CDR3 comprises 16 residues. Germline CDR1 and CDR2: SGHRS and YFSETQ.